This T cell receptor beta chain is from a study of shared clonotypes between healthy human individuals. Across the whole study: Plates per donor: three CD4 naive, three CD4 memory, two CD8 naive, one CD8 memory.

CD45RO-negative, CCR7-positively selected cells formed the naive CD8 fraction, excluding terminally differentiated effector memory CD45RA+ cells. Sequencing was performed with immunoSEQ multiplex PCR; in TCRdb, only in-frame clones are kept and a portion is missing. The table has about 2 million clones, around 96% seen once. Looked up from germline, CDR1 is SNHLY and CDR2 is FYNNEI. V lost 6 bases, J lost 0 bases, and 7 bases stayed unmatched. The CDR3 is 16 residues long. The receptor comes from a man aged 18 to 30 in good health. Sequencing input: naive CD8+ T cells sorted from blood. The rearrangement uses TRBV2 and TRBJ1-3; TRBD1 matches at 8 bases. In nucleotides, the CDR3 is TGTGCCAGCAGGGCAGGGGGCCCGGTCTCTGGAAACACCATATATTTT. The encoded protein is CASRAGGPVSGNTIYF.